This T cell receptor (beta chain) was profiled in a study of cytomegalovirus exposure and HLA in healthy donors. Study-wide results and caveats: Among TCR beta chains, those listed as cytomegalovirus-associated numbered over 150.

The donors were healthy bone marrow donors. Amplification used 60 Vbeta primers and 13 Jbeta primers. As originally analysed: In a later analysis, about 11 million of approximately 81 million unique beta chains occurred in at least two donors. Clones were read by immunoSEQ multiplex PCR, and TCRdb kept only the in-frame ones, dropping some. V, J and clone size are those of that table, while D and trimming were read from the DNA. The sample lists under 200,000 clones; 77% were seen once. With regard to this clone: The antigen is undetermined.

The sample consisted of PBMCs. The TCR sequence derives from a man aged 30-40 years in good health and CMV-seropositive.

CDR3 region: CASRSGGYTGELFF. In DNA form, the CDR3 reads TGTGCCAGCAGGTCGGGCGGGTATACCGGGGAGCTGTTTTTT. The gene calls are TRBV6-1 and TRBJ2-2; TRBD2 is a possible D gene (5 bases). CDR1 MNHNS and CDR2 SASEGT come from the germline V gene. V lost 6 bases and J lost 5, with 13 bases in between. The CDR3 is made up of 14 amino acids.